The present entry profiles one T cell receptor beta chain with its context. Assay: immunoSEQ multiplex PCR; the TCRdb copy retains only in-frame clones and omits some. This table has 150,000 to 200,000 clones, roughly 80% appearing once. V was pared by 3 bases and J by 5 bases, with 7 bases of the junction left unmatched. CDR3 length equals 15 residues. Germline values: CDR1 KGHSH, CDR2 LQKENI. This sample is drawn from a study of cytomegalovirus exposure and HLA in healthy donors. The receptor was derived from a young man in good health and CMV-seropositive. The rearrangement uses TRBV18 and TRBJ2-3, with 8 bases matching TRBD1. The sequencing sample was made of PBMCs. In DNA, the CDR3 is TGTGCCAGCTCACCCCTCGGACAGGGTGAAGATACGCAGTATTTT. It codes for CASSPLGQGEDTQYF.